The T cell receptor (beta chain) under discussion was sequenced for a study of cytomegalovirus exposure and HLA in healthy donors (dated by TCRdb to about 2017). Regarding the study in general: In an earlier analysis of some 550 of the donors, 250 to 350 Gb of sequence data and 90 million to 120 million unique TCR beta sequences from roughly 180 million T cells were reported. An early release that covered 500 to 800 HLA-typed donors contained around 300 gigabases of sequencing data and about 93 million unique TCR sequences. Of the 300 to 500 genotyped donors, 80% to 90% were placed in the genetic ancestry cluster associated with self-reported Caucasian donors. The study aimed to test whether signatures of past pathogen exposure could be identified by cataloging public T cell receptors. The study profiled the T cell repertoires of about 640 subjects by immunosequencing and related them to cytomegalovirus serostatus. In addition to the first cohort of 500 to 850 subjects, a separate validation cohort of 130 or so different subjects was used. The study combined high-throughput TCR immunosequencing, statistical association of individual TCRs with disease status, and machine learning to predict cytomegalovirus infection status. A later analysis re-analyzed previously published TCR beta repertoires from about 600 donors and added high-resolution HLA genotyping to study TCR occurrence patterns. In the later analysis, no new phenotypic data were used to find candidate immune exposures; instead, reliance was placed on TCR beta sequences and their occurrence across donors. An earlier analysis of around 580 of the donors used high-throughput TCR beta sequencing to judge whether each TCR beta V gene segment behaved as functional or pseudogenic. Donor age, sex, ethnicity and CMV serostatus were compiled together with the repertoire data. A later genetic analysis took genome-wide SNP genotypes for about 55% of the 666 donors and used that subset as a discovery cohort. Every repertoire in the discovery cohort had been generated on one and the same sequencing platform. HLA typing included class I and class II loci at four-digit resolution. Typing coverage differed by locus: A, B, C, DRB1 and DQB1 were typed in about 620-640 donors, DQA1 in about 510, DPA1 in approximately 600, and DPB1 in just under 480. Roughly five DR-DQ haplotypes were handled as single units for association and clustering because linkage in the cohort was strong. On average, roughly 200,000 unique TCR beta nucleotide sequences were sequenced per donor among about 400 genotyped donors of the cohort, with around 19% of those sequences being non-productive.

With respect to this clone: Its antigen is unknown. There are no base qualities to consult, and no much larger clone falls within one base.

The receptor library was made with the immunoSEQ multiplex PCR assay. For the multiplex PCR, a mixture combining 60 forward primers for TCR Vbeta segments and 13 reverse primers for TCR Jbeta segments was used. The CDR3 region of rearranged TCR beta genes was amplified from genomic DNA by a multiplex PCR assay. Amplified TCR beta libraries were sequenced as 87-base-pair reads on the Illumina HiSeq System. The paper's processing steps were these. A later analysis tallied some 79 million unique TCR beta chains across the 550 to 850 repertoires, and about 12 million of those chains were shared by two or more donors. Raw reads were error-corrected and collapsed into unique sequences with a nearest-neighbor algorithm that merged closely related sequences to remove PCR and sequencing errors. Alignment of CDR3 sequences to IMGT reference sequences was used to assign V, D and J gene segments. For a sequence to be retained, a match of at least six nucleotides was required to both a V gene segment and a J gene segment. Rearrangements were classified as productive when the CDR3 lacked stop codons and remained in frame with V and J, and all other rearrangements were classified as non-productive. Following IMGT convention, CDR3 was defined as the stretch from the second conserved V-encoded cysteine to the conserved J-encoded phenylalanine. In an earlier analysis of approximately 590 of the donors, sequences lacking an unambiguous match to a single V gene segment were excluded. An earlier analysis of 550 to 650 of the donors classified V segments as functional when productive rearrangements were above 56.7% and as segregating when the standard deviation between donors was above 5%. A statistical classification framework was built to diagnose cytomegalovirus status from the catalog of TCR beta chain sequences. In a later analysis, TCR nucleotide sequences were compared against IMGT/GENE-DB human TR gene sequences so that V and J genes could be assigned. The TCRdist pipeline was used in a later analysis to assign CDR3 sequences and most-parsimonious VDJ recombination scenarios. In a later analysis, every TCR beta chain was defined by the combination of its CDR3 amino acid sequence and its V-gene family, and reads without a unique V-gene family were dropped. To address suspected cross-contamination and a sequencing artifact, a later analysis removed 592 highly shared, low-generation-probability nucleotide sequences. In a later analysis, a clonal expansion index was calculated for each public chain from normalized within-repertoire ranks of inferred template counts. A later analysis computed generation probabilities with a VDJ recombination model fitted to out-of-frame rearrangements, and checked the results against IGoR. A later analysis scored TCR-TCR, TCR-HLA and TCR-CMV co-occurrence with hypergeometric tests, applying a repertoire-size bias correction to TCR pairs. In a later analysis, false discovery rates were estimated by permuting HLA or CMV assignments 20 times. A later analysis grouped co-occurring TCRs with DBSCAN, adding TCRdist sequence similarity when clustering within HLA-allele-positive subsets. Co-occurrence clustering excluded repertoires with fewer than 30,000 or more than 120,000 public chains, plus five with anomalous nucleotide sharing. In its TCRdb copy, this immuneACCESS table keeps in-frame sequences only and misses some clones. Where compared with another copy, unresolved V genes explain less than half of these, and the others have no known cause. V and J calls plus clone size are reproduced from that table; the DNA served to infer D and trimming. For this sample there are 150,000 to 200,000 clones; roughly 85% appear just once. Approximately 2.2% of the sample is taken by the ten largest.

General study outcomes and caveats: The 87-base-pair reads could not distinguish some IMGT-functional V segments, including TRBV6-2 and TRBV6-3, so those segments were excluded. At a false discovery rate of 0.05, a later analysis linked approximately 18,000 TCR beta sequences to specific HLA alleles. In this cohort, only TCR beta chains were sequenced, and detectable features were limited by the absence of alpha or paired-chain data. In a later analysis, HLA-associated TCR beta chains were found to be more clonally expanded and to have lower generation probabilities than equally common non-associated chains. Compared with the 666-donor mean, donors in an Asian-associated ancestry cluster had fewer N-insertions in productive TCRs, according to a later genetic analysis. A further reported finding was that TCR beta sequences accurately predicted the HLA-A and HLA-B alleles for most subjects in the first cohort. In a later analysis, TCR association rates were found to vary across HLA loci, with the most associated TCRs seen for DRB1 alleles and the fewest for HLA-C alleles. For the cohort, immune exposure information was limited to CMV serostatus. A total of 150 or so TCR beta chains were listed by the study as associated with cytomegalovirus. In vitro tests confirmed that a few of the cytomegalovirus-associated TCR beta chains recognize cytomegalovirus antigens. Strong co-occurrence of HLA alleles, especially DR and DQ, made assigning TCR associations to individual alleles difficult. A later analysis found that most CMV-associated TCR beta chains appeared HLA-restricted, with HLA associations seemingly driven largely by CMV exposure. Because some donors lacked HLA typing at each locus, the association tests relied only on the typed subset. An earlier analysis of approximately 600 of the donors showed that most TCR beta V segments appeared in productive rearrangements either about 87% or about 30% of the time, which broadly matched IMGT annotations. Because counts were too low, roughly 16 rarely observed V segments, including chromosome 9 orphons, were excluded from the earlier analysis of around 590 of the donors. Cytomegalovirus status was reported to be diagnosed by the classifier with high specificity and sensitivity in both the original and validation cohorts. A cluster of highly shared sequence variants was judged likely to represent a technical artifact of the sequencing pipeline. V-gene and J-gene trimming of TCR beta chains was associated with a missense DCLRE1C variant in a later genetic analysis, and the association was replicated in an independent cohort. It was suggested by the authors that the approach could potentially be generalized to other disease states and immunological phenotypes. Linkage disequilibrium might explain the correlated functional status among segregating V segments, but an unknown experimental factor could not be ruled out. Several of the top co-occurrence clusters appeared to be linked to parvovirus B19, influenza, CMV and Epstein-Barr virus, according to a later analysis. Most TCR sequences were observed very rarely across donors, whereas some public TCRs were present in many individuals. The presence/absence analyses assumed that sequencing depth was roughly uniform across donors, and that assumption may not be true.

The CDR3 holds 18 amino acids from the cysteine to the phenylalanine. This entry keeps only the CDR3 DNA: 54 bases, framed from base 1. Trimming removed 2 bases from V and 2 bases from J; the gene matches leave 11 bases unexplained. The germline V gene encodes CDR1 SGHAT and CDR2 FQNNGV. The cohort consisted of fewer than 700 healthy bone marrow donors. Cohort members were all nominally healthy when sampled, although unrecorded immune exposures were likely present. The donor tested CMV seronegative, placing the donor among the roughly 340 seronegative members of the cohort. Every donor gave a peripheral blood sample, and the peripheral blood mononuclear cells from that sample were used for TCR beta sequencing. The Qiagen DNeasy Blood Extraction Kit was used to extract genomic DNA from the blood cell samples.

The TCR was taken from a woman aged 45-65 years in good health and CMV-seronegative. The sample was PBMCs. Rearrangement joined TRBV11-2 to TRBJ2-5; 10 middle bases align to TRBD2. The CDR3 protein: CASSLTASGRGGQETQYF. The sequence in DNA is TGTGCCAGCAGCTTAACCGCGAGCGGGAGGGGGGGGCAAGAGACCCAGTACTTC. The reference TRBV11-2 and TRBJ2-5 proteins fill in what lies around the CDR3, so the full variable domain reads EAGVAQSPRYKIIEKRQSVAFWCNPISGHATLYWYQQILGQGPKLLIQFQNNGVVDDSQLPKDRFSAERLKGVDSTLKIQPAKLEDSAVYLCASSLTASGRGGQETQYFGPGTRLLVL.